The 32 T cell receptor beta chains below all came from one sample that was sequenced in a study of beta chain features in type 1 diabetes. Expressed TCRB transcripts got sequenced, as all isolated RNA was reverse transcribed. Only in-frame clones appear in the TCRdb table, and some are missing; sequencing was by immunoSEQ multiplex PCR. The data contain hundreds of thousands of clones, over 25% of them singletons. Material for sequencing was naive CD4+ T cells from blood. These receptors were taken from a man in his late teens or twenties in good health.

Only a few counts were recorded for this clone. The chain recombines TRBV30 with TRBJ1-5; 7 positions agree with TRBD1. The trim removed 3 bases at V and 2 bases at J, leaving 10 bases unmatched. Germline CDR1 and CDR2: GTSNPN and SVGIG (reference sequence). This CDR3 has 16 residues. In DNA, the CDR3 is TGTGCCTGGAGCCGATGGTCAGGGGGGGGCAATCAGCCCCAGCATTTT. Protein sequence: CAWSRWSGGGNQPQHF. Based on the CDR3 plus reference TRBV30 and TRBJ1-5, the full variable domain is SQTIHQWPATLVQPVGSPLSLECTVEGTSNPNLYWYRQAAGRGLQLLFYSVGIGQISSEVPQNLSASRPQDRQFILSSKKLLLSDSGFYLCAWSRWSGGGNQPQHFGDGTRLSIL.

This clone has just a few counts. V and J are TRBV27 and TRBJ2-6; no clear D gene. The CDR3 covers 16 residues. Germline V gene sequence: CDR1 MNHEY, CDR2 SMNVEV (reference sequence). V lost 0 bases and J lost 0, with 6 bases in between. CDR3 sequence reads: CASSLSRSSGANVLTF. CDR3 DNA: TGTGCCAGCAGTTTATCGAGGAGCTCTGGGGCCAACGTCCTGACTTTC.

This clone has only a few counts. This rearrangement joins TRBV18 to TRBJ2-1, with 7 bases fitting TRBD1. After removal of 5 bases from V and 8 bases from J, the junction contained 3 bases not matched to a gene. CDR3 length: 12 residues. Per the germline V gene, CDR1 is KGHSH and CDR2 is LQKENI. The CDR3 DNA reads TGTGCCAGCTCAATAACAGGGGATGAGCAGTTCTTC. Its protein is CASSITGDEQFF.

The V and J genes are TRBV9 and TRBJ2-7; maybe TRBD1 (6 bases). Trimming removed 4 bases from V and 3 bases from J, with 20 bases in between. Looked up from germline, CDR1 is SGDLS and CDR2 is YYNGEE. CDR3 length: 16 amino acids. CDR3: CASSPRQGSLIYEQYF. The CDR3, as DNA: TGTGCCAGCAGCCCTCGTCAGGGGTCCCTCATCTACGAGCAGTACTTC.

The chain employs TRBV29-1 and TRBJ1-2, with D perhaps matching TRBD1 (6 bases). Trimming took off 4 bases at V and 9 bases at J, with 12 bases between the two ends. CDR3 length equals 11 residues. Germline V CDR1 and CDR2: SQVTM, ANQGSEA. The CDR3 here is CSVGQGWSYTF. Written as DNA, the CDR3 is TGCAGCGTTGGCCAGGGGTGGAGCTACACCTTC.

This clone is a singleton in its sample. V usage is TRBV29-1 and J usage is TRBJ2-3; 11 bases align to TRBD1. Germline V gene lookup returns CDR1 SQVTM and CDR2 ANQGSEA. After removal of 4 bases from V and 1 base from J, the junction contained 1 base not matched to a gene. This CDR3 is built from 14 residues. The CDR3 DNA reads TGCAGCGTTGCGGGACAGGGGGGCACAGATACGCAGTATTTT. Translated: CSVAGQGGTDTQYF.

The rearrangement uses TRBV7-3 and TRBJ2-1; the D gene is possibly TRBD2 (5 bases). CDR1 is SGHTA and CDR2 is FQGTGA in the germline V gene. This CDR3 comprises 14 residues. The V and J ends lost 4 bases and 10 bases respectively, with 17 bases between them. The CDR3 DNA reads as TGTGCCAGCAGCTCGGGCTTCTTCTCGGGGGAGCAGTTCTTC. As protein: CASSSGFFSGEQFF. The complete variable domain, with remaining parts taken from reference TRBV7-3 and TRBJ2-1, reads GAGVSQTPSNKVTEKGKYVELRCDPISGHTALYWYRQSLGQGPEFLIYFQGTGAADDSGLPNDRFFAVRPEGSVSTLKIQRTERGDSAVYLCASSSGFFSGEQFFGPGTRLTVL.

CDR3 loop: CAWSLDYTGELFF. The CDR3 DNA sequence: TGTGCCTGGAGTTTAGACTACACCGGGGAGCTGTTTTTT. The rearrangement joins TRBV30 to TRBJ2-2; no definite D call. This CDR3 contains 13 residues. The V end was cut by 2 bases, the J end by 3 bases, with 7 bases between. Germline CDR1 reads GTSNPN; CDR2 reads SVGIG (reference sequence). Filled out from reference TRBV30 and TRBJ2-2, the complete variable domain reads SQTIHQWPATLVQPVGSPLSLECTVEGTSNPNLYWYRQAAGRGLQLLFYSVGIGQISSEVPQNLSASRPQDRQFILSSKKLLLSDSGFYLCAWSLDYTGELFFGEGSRLTVL.

This clone has more than one count but fewer than ten. The chain uses TRBV6-5 and TRBJ2-7; tentatively, D is TRBD2 (6 bases). Germline CDR1 MNHEY, CDR2 SVGAGI. CDR3 size: 11 residues. V lost 10 bases and J lost 2, with 9 bases in between. The CDR3 spells CATSGAYEQYF. In nucleotides, the CDR3 is TGTGCCACCTCGGGAGCCTACGAGCAGTACTTC.

The genes are TRBV6-5 and TRBJ2-3; possibly TRBD2 for D (6 bases). V dropped 6 bases and J dropped 1 base, with 14 bases sitting between them. The CDR3 spans 15 residues. Germline V lookup: CDR1 MNHEY, CDR2 SVGAGI. The CDR3 spells CASSRPGEGTDTQYF. The DNA of the CDR3 is TGTGCCAGCAGCCGCCCGGGAGAAGGCACAGATACGCAGTATTTT.

The chain uses TRBV5-4 and TRBJ2-3; 8 nucleotides agree with TRBD2. V shed 4 bases and J 0 bases; nucleotides not matched to a gene: 10. CDR1 and CDR2 (germline): SGHNT, YYREEE (reference sequence). The CDR3 spans 17 residues. The CDR3 DNA sequence: TGTGCCAGCAGCAAATCCTTAGCGGGGATAAGCACAGATACGCAGTATTTT. This encodes CASSKSLAGISTDTQYF.

This chain links TRBV7-9 with TRBJ2-7; TRBD2 agrees at 9 bases. J was trimmed by 6 bases and V by 5 bases; bases with no gene match: 11. This CDR3 comprises 15 residues. The germline gives CDR1 SEHNR, CDR2 FQNEAQ (reference sequence). The CDR3 DNA follows: TGTGCCAGCAGCCTCCGACTAGCGGAAGGGCTCGAGCAGTACTTC. As protein: CASSLRLAEGLEQYF.

CDR3 coding DNA: TGTGCCAGCAGTGAGGGGAGCGATACGCAGTATTTT. The encoded protein is CASSEGSDTQYF. This rearrangement joins TRBV2 to TRBJ2-3; tentative D call: TRBD2 (5 bases). Germline V CDR1 and CDR2: SNHLY, FYNNEI. The CDR3 consists of 12 residues. The V end was cut by 3 bases, the J end by 6 bases, with 7 bases between.

The chain carries TRBV4-1 and TRBJ2-5; D remains ambiguous. Trimming removed 2 bases at V and 4 bases at J, with 5 bases between. Germline assignment: CDR1 MGHRA and CDR2 YSYEKL. The CDR3 extends over 12 amino acids. The CDR3 loop is CASSQNGETQYF. For the CDR3, the DNA is TGCGCCAGCAGCCAAAATGGAGAGACCCAGTACTTC.

The CDR3 region has the DNA TGTGCCCAAAGGGGTAGCGGGATACCCTACAATGAGCAGTTCTTC. This codes for CAQRGSGIPYNEQFF. The chain couples TRBV30 to TRBJ2-1; the match to TRBD2 covers 8 bases. The CDR3 is made up of 15 amino acids. CDR1 is GTSNPN and CDR2 is SVGIG in the germline V gene (reference sequence). The V segment lost 8 bases and the J segment 2 bases; nucleotides outside the gene matches: 11.

The chain is built from TRBV11-2 and TRBJ2-5; D is possibly TRBD1 (5 bases). V lost 6 bases and J lost 5, with 7 bases in between. Germline CDR1 reads SGHAT; CDR2 reads FQNNGV. The CDR3 is 11 residues long. This CDR3 reads CASRKGETQYF. The CDR3 DNA follows: TGTGCCAGCAGGAAGGGGGAGACCCAGTACTTC.

This clone was counted only a few times. Other DNA sequences in the sample encode the same CDR3. This chain uses TRBV2 with TRBJ1-2; D not certain. Per germline, CDR1 SNHLY and CDR2 FYNNEI. V was cut by 4 bases and J by 3 bases, with 6 bases left in between. This CDR3 region has 12 residues. DNA of the CDR3: TGTGCCAGCAGTGCCCAGGACTATGGCTACACCTTC. It translates to CASSAQDYGYTF.

The V and J genes are TRBV25-1 and TRBJ2-2; D not certain. V shed 0 bases and J shed 4 bases, with 6 bases lying between them. The CDR3 runs to 14 residues. CDR1 and CDR2 from the germline V gene are MGHDK and SYGVNS. The CDR3 coding sequence is TGTGCCAGCAGTGAATATGGTGGCACCGGGGAGCTGTTTTTT. It codes for CASSEYGGTGELFF.

The rearrangement joins TRBV11-2 to TRBJ1-1; no definite D call. CDR1 and CDR2 (germline): SGHAT, FQNNGV. This CDR3 spans 15 amino acids. Trimming pared 4 bases from V and 7 bases from J, leaving 19 bases between. The CDR3 nucleotides read TGTGCCAGCAGCTCCCCTTTGTTCATTGGGAGTGAAGCTTTCTTT. This sequence encodes CASSSPLFIGSEAFF.

The table lists this clone with a few counts. The chain combines TRBV30 with TRBJ2-1; 10 nucleotides match TRBD2. Trimming removed 0 bases from V and 9 bases from J; junction bases left unmatched: 8. This CDR3 region has 15 residues. CDR1 is GTSNPN, CDR2 SVGIG, per germline (reference sequence). The CDR3 loop reads CAWSVRLAGDAEQFF. Here the CDR3 DNA reads TGTGCCTGGAGTGTACGCCTAGCGGGAGACGCTGAGCAGTTCTTC.

The chain links TRBV10-3 to TRBJ2-4; perhaps D is TRBD1 or TRBD2 (5 bases each). CDR1 is ENHRY, CDR2 SYGVKD, per germline. Trimming removed 0 bases from V and 6 bases from J, with 9 bases in between. The length of the CDR3 is 14 residues. The CDR3 here is CAISESRELNIQYF. CDR3 bases: TGTGCCATCAGTGAGTCCAGGGAGTTAAACATTCAGTACTTC.

This clone showed up just a few times. The chain recombines TRBV20-1 with TRBJ2-7, with D unclear. The CDR3 covers 11 residues. Trimming removed 5 bases at V and 3 bases at J, with 8 bases between. CDR1 is DFQATT, CDR2 SNEGSKA, per germline (reference sequence). CDR3 sequence reads: CSAYLNYEQYF. Here the CDR3 DNA reads TGCAGTGCTTACTTGAACTACGAGCAGTACTTC.

This clone was seen a few times. The chain carries TRBV13 and TRBJ1-2; D is undetermined. In germline, CDR1 is PRHDT, CDR2 FYEKMQ (reference sequence). CDR3 length: 15 amino acids. The V end lost 4 bases, the J end lost 0 bases, and 12 bases lay between the germline ends. The CDR3 DNA sequence: TGTGCCAGCAGCTCAACGGACGGCTCTAACTATGGCTACACCTTC. Protein product: CASSSTDGSNYGYTF.

The chain recombines TRBV7-9 with TRBJ2-3; TRBD1 matches at 9 bases. The CDR3 extends over 15 amino acids. Germline V CDR1 and CDR2: SEHNR, FQNEAQ (reference sequence). V lost 4 bases and J lost 5; bases outside the gene matches: 7. The CDR3 is CASSSLRQGGDTQYF. In nucleotides, the CDR3 is TGTGCCAGCAGCTCGCTTCGACAGGGGGGAGATACGCAGTATTTT.

As DNA, the CDR3 is TGTGCCAGCAGCAAACGGGACCTTTCGGGCTACACCTTC. Amino acid sequence: CASSKRDLSGYTF. This chain connects TRBV7-9 to TRBJ1-2, with TRBD1 as a possible D gene (5 bases). CDR3 size: 13 residues. Germline V gene sequence: CDR1 SEHNR, CDR2 FQNEAQ (reference sequence). The V end lost 5 bases, the J end lost 8 bases, and 15 bases lay between the germline ends.

The rearrangement uses TRBV4-3 and TRBJ2-7, with D hard to call. CDR1 is LGHNA and CDR2 is YSLEER in the germline V gene. CDR3 size: 13 residues. Trimming took 0 bases from V and 2 from J, leaving 5 bases between them. In DNA form, the CDR3 reads TGCGCCAGCAGCCAAGATACCGCCTACGAGCAGTACTTC. Its translation is CASSQDTAYEQYF.

This chain uses TRBV2 with TRBJ1-1; no clear D gene. Germline CDR1 SNHLY, CDR2 FYNNEI. Trimming removed 3 bases from V and 3 bases from J, with 5 bases in between. The CDR3 has 12 amino acids. CDR3: CASSEMYTEAFF. CDR3 DNA: TGTGCCAGCAGTGAGATGTACACTGAAGCTTTCTTT.

J is TRBJ2-5 and V is TRBV7-9, with 12 positions matching TRBD2. Trimming at V came to 5 bases and at J to 4 bases, leaving 2 bases not matched to a gene. The CDR3 is 14 residues long. Germline CDR1 is SEHNR and CDR2 is FQNEAQ (reference sequence). CDR3 sequence: CASSRTSGTETQYF. As DNA, the CDR3 is TGTGCCAGCAGCCGGACTAGCGGGACAGAGACCCAGTACTTC. Full variable domain (missing parts from reference TRBV7-9 and TRBJ2-5): DTGVSQNPRHKITKRGQNVTFRCDPISEHNRLYWYRQTLGQGPEFLTYFQNEAQLEKSRLLSDRFSAERPKGSFSTLEIQRTEQGDSAMYLCASSRTSGTETQYFGPGTRLLVL.

The rearrangement joins TRBV15 to TRBJ2-3; perhaps TRBD2 as D (6 bases). Between the trimmed V and J ends, which lost 5 bases and 4 bases, there was a span of 16 bases. Per the germline V gene, CDR1 is LNHNV and CDR2 is YYDKDF (reference sequence). This CDR3 has 15 residues. Written as DNA, the CDR3 is TGTGCCACCAGCGGGAGGTCCTCGGGCGCAGATACGCAGTATTTT. Translated, it gives CATSGRSSGADTQYF.

The rearrangement joins TRBV30 to TRBJ1-5; 7 bases line up with TRBD1. After removal of 0 bases from V and 6 bases from J, the junction contained 2 bases not matched to a gene. The germline gives CDR1 GTSNPN, CDR2 SVGIG (reference sequence). The CDR3 extends over 13 amino acids. CDR3 sequence: CAWSVQGRQPQHF. For the CDR3, the DNA is TGTGCCTGGAGTGTACAGGGGCGTCAGCCCCAGCATTTT.

This rearrangement joins TRBV4-2 to TRBJ2-1, with D hard to call. V lost 0 bases and J lost 12, with 9 bases in between. The CDR3 totals 12 residues. Germline CDR1 reads LGHNA; CDR2 reads YNFKEQ. The DNA for the CDR3 is TGTGCCAGCAGCCAAGATCAATATCGGCAGTTCTTC. Translated, it gives CASSQDQYRQFF.

This clone was counted only a few times. J is TRBJ2-3 and V is TRBV5-6, with 15 bases matching TRBD2. This CDR3 has 19 residues. After removal of 5 bases from V and 1 base from J, the junction contained 11 bases not matched to a gene. Germline assignment: CDR1 SGHDT and CDR2 YYEEEE. The CDR3 here is CASRFLGLAGGPGTDTQYF. In nucleotides, the CDR3 is TGTGCCAGCAGGTTCCTCGGACTAGCGGGAGGGCCTGGCACAGATACGCAGTATTTT.